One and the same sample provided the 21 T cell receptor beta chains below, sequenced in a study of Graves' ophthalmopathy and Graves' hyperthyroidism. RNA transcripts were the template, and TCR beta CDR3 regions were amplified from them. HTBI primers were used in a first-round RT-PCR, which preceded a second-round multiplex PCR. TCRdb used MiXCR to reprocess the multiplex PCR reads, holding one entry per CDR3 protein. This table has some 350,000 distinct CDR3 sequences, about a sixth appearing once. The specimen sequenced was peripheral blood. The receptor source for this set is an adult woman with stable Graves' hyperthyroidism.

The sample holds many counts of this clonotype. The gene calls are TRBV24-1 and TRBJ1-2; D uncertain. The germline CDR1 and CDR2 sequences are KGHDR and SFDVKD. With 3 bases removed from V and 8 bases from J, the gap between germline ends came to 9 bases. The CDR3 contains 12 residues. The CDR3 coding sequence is TGTGCCACCAGTGATCCCAGTGGGGGCTACACCTTC. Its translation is CATSDPSGGYTF.

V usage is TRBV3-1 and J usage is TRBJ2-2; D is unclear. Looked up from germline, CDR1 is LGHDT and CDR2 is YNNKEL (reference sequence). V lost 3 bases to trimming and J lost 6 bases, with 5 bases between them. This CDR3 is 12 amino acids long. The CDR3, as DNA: TGTGCCAGCAGCCATAGCTCCGGGGAGCTGTTTTTT. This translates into CASSHSSGELFF. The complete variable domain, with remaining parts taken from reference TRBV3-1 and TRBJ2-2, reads DTAVSQTPKYLVTQMGNDKSIKCEQNLGHDTMYWYKQDSKKFLKIMFSYNNKELIINETVPNRFSPKSPDKAHLNLHINSLELGDSAVYFCASSHSSGELFFGEGSRLTVL.

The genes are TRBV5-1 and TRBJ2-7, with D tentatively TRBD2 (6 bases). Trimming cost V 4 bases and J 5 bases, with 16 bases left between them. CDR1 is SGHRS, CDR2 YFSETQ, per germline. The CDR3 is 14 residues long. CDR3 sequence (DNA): TGCGCCAGCAGCGTAAAGACTAGTCCGGACGAGCAGTACTTC. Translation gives CASSVKTSPDEQYF.

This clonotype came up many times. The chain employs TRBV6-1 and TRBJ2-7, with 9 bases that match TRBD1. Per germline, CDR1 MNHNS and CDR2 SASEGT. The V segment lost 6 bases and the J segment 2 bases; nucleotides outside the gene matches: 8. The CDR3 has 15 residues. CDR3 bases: TGTGCCAGCAGGGTCGACAGGGGGTCCCCCTACGAGCAGTACTTC. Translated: CASRVDRGSPYEQYF.

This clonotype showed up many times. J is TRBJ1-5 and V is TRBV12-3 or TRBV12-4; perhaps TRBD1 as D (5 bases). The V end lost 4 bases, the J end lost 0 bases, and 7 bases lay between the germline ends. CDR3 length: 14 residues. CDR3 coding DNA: TGTGCCAGCAGTTCCAGGGATAGCAATCAGCCCCAGCATTTT. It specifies CASSSRDSNQPQHF.

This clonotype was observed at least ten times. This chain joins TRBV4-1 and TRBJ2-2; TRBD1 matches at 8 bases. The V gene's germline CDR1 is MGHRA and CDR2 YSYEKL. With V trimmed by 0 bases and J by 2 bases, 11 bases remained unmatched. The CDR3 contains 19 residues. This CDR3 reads CASSQEAGGRIINTGELFF. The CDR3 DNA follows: TGCGCCAGCAGCCAAGAAGCAGGGGGCCGAATCATCAACACCGGGGAGCTGTTTTTT.

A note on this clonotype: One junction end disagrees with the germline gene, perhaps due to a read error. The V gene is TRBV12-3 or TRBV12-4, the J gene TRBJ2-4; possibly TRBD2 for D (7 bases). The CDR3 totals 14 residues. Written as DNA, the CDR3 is TGTGCCAGCAGTTTAGTAACAGGGAGGGACATTAAGTACTTC. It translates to CASSLVTGRDIKYF.

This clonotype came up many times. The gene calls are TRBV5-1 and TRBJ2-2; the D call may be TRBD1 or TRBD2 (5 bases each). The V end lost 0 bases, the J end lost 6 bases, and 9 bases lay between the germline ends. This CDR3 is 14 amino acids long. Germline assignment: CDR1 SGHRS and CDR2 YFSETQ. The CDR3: CASSLVTGPGELFF. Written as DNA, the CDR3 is TGCGCCAGCAGCTTGGTTACGGGGCCCGGGGAGCTGTTTTTT.

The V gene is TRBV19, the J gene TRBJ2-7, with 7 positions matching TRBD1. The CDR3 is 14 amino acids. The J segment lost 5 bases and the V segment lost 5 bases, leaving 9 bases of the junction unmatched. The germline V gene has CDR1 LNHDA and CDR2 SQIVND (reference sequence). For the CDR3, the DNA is TGTGCCAGTAGTTCCTCAGGGGGAGCAGACGAGCAGTACTTC. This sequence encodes CASSSSGGADEQYF. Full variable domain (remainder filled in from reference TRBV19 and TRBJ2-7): DGGITQSPKYLFRKEGQNVTLSCEQNLNHDAMYWYRQDPGQGLRLIYYSQIVNDFQKGDIAEGYSVSREKKESFPLTVTSAQKNPTAFYLCASSSSGGADEQYFGPGTRLTVT.

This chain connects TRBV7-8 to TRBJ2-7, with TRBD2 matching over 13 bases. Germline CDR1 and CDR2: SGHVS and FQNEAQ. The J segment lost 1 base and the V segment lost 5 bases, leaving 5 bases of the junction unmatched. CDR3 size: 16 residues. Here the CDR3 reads CASSPAGLAGSYEQYF. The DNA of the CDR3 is TGTGCCAGCAGCCCCGCGGGACTAGCGGGGTCCTACGAGCAGTACTTC.

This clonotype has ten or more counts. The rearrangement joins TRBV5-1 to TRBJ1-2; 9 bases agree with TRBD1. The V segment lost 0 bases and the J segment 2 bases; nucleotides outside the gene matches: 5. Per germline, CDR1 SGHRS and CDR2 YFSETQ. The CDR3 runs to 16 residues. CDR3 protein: CASSLALGTGNYGYTF. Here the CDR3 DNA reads TGCGCCAGCAGCTTGGCCCTCGGGACAGGGAACTATGGCTACACCTTC.

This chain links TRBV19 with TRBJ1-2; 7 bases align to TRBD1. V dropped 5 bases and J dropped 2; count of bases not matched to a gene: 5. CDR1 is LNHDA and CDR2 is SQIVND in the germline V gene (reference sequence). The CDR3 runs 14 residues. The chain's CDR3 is CASSRSGQNYGYTF. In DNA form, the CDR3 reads TGTGCCAGTAGTCGATCGGGACAGAACTATGGCTACACCTTC.

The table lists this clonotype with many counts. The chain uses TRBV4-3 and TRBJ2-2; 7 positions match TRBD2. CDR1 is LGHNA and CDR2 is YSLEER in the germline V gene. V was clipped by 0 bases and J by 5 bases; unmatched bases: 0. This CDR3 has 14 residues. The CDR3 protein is CASSQDSGTGELFF. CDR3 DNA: TGCGCCAGCAGCCAAGATAGCGGGACCGGGGAGCTGTTTTTT.

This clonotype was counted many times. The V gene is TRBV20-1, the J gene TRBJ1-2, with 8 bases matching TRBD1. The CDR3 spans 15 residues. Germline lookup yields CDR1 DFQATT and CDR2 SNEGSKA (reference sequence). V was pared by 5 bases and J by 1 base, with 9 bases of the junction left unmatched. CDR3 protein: CSADLGQGYNYGYTF. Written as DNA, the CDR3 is TGCAGTGCTGACTTAGGACAGGGCTATAACTATGGCTACACCTTC.

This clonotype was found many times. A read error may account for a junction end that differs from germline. CDR3 sequence reads: CVSSDWYEQYF. The CDR3 region has the DNA TGTGTCAGCAGTGACTGGTACGAGCAGTACTTC. The rearrangement joins TRBV6-4 to TRBJ2-7, with unresolved D. Germline CDR1 is MRHNA and CDR2 is SNTAGT. This CDR3 contains 11 residues.

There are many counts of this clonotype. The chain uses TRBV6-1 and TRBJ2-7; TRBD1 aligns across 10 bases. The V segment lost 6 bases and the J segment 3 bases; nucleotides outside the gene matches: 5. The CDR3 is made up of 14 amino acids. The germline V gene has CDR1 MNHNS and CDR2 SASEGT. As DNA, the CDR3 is TGTGCCAGCAGATCGGGACAGGGGAACTACGAGCAGTACTTC. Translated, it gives CASRSGQGNYEQYF.

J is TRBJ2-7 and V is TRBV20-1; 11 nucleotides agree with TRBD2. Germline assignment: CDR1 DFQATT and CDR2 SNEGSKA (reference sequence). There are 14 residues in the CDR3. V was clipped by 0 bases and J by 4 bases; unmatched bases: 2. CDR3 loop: CSARDASGGYEQYF. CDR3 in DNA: TGCAGTGCTAGAGATGCTAGCGGGGGGTACGAGCAGTACTTC.

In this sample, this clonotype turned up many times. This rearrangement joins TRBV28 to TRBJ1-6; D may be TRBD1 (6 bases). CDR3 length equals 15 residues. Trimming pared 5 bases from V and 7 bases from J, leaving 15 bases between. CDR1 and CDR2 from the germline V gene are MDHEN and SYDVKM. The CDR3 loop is CASSPLDSRNSPLHF. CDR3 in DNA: TGTGCCAGCAGTCCCCTGGACAGCAGAAATTCACCCCTCCACTTT.

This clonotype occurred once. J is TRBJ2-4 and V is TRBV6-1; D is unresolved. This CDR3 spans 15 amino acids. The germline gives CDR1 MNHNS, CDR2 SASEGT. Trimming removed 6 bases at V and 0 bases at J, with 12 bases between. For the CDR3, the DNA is TGTGCCAGCAGCTCACCTAGGACAGCCAAAAACATTCAGTACTTC. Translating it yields CASSSPRTAKNIQYF.

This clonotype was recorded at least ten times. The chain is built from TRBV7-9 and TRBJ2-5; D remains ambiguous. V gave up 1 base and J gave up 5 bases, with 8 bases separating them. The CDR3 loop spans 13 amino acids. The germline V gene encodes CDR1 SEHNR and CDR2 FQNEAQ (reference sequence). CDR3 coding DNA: TGTGCCAGCAGCTTAGTCGGCGAGGAGACCCAGTACTTC. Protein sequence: CASSLVGEETQYF.

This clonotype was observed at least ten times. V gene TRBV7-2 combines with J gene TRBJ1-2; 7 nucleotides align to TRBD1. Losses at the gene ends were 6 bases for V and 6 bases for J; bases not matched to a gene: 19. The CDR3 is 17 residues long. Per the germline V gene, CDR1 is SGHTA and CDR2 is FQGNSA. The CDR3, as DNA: TGTGCCAGCAGACTCTCCATACTAGGGGGCCCTATGCATGGCTACACCTTC. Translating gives CASRLSILGGPMHGYTF.